One TCR beta chain is described in this entry. Its target is not known. The CDR3 runs to 15 residues. V was cut by 1 base and J by 5 bases, with 15 bases left in between. The germline CDR1 and CDR2 sequences are SGHNT and YYREEE (reference sequence). This sample stems from a study of cytomegalovirus exposure and HLA in healthy donors. With 60 Vbeta and 13 Jbeta primers, the PCR was carried out. Method: immunoSEQ multiplex PCR; TCRdb's copy keeps in-frame clones and lacks some. The table lists about 120,000 clones, roughly 70% of them singletons. Broader study findings: According to the study, roughly 160 TCR beta chains were cytomegalovirus-associated. The authors judged a highly shared variant cluster likely a sequencing artifact.

The chain employs TRBV5-4 and TRBJ1-2, with a possible D match to TRBD1 (5 bases). This clonotype was sampled from a woman aged 18-29 years in good health and CMV-seronegative. Sequencing used PBMCs. This chain's CDR3 is CASSLYPGQGYGYTF. The CDR3 DNA reads as TGTGCCAGCAGCTTGTACCCTGGGCAGGGTTATGGCTACACCTTC.